This TCR beta chain originates from a study of post-analysis software for immune sequencing data. Across the study: As for disease course, relapsing-remitting, secondary progressive and progressive-relapsing multiple sclerosis were all included. General study findings and limits: When patients were compared with controls, about five TRBV segments were more frequent, TRBV5-6, TRBV5-1 and TRBV20-1 among them. People with multiple sclerosis had a significantly lower normalized Chao1 diversity than controls did. Batch-matched samples strongly co-clustered by F measure.

The CDR3 loop spans 17 amino acids. V shed 5 bases and J shed 2 bases, with 16 bases lying between them. CDR1 LGHNT and CDR2 FRNRAP come from the germline V gene. The library was made from cDNA and included unique molecular identifiers. In TCRdb, the PCR reads were re-called with MiXCR into one record per CDR3 protein. This table holds hundreds of thousands of distinct CDR3 sequences, 53% found once. For this clonotype: Its target is not known.

This receptor was identified in a girl between 5 and 17 years old with multiple sclerosis. The rearrangement joins TRBV12-5 to TRBJ2-6; perhaps TRBD1 as D (5 bases). The sample taken for sequencing was blood. DNA for the CDR3: TGTGCTAGTGGTCCATCAGTCTTAGGGGCTGGGGCCAACGTCCTGACTTTC. Protein product: CASGPSVLGAGANVLTF.